Listed below are T cell receptor beta chains from one sample, sequenced in a study of T-cell memory formation after mild COVID-19. Via MiXCR, TCRdb re-called the 5' RACE reads, giving one row per CDR3 protein. The sample consists of about 320,000 distinct CDR3 sequences, roughly an eighth of them appearing once. Sequenced input: PBMCs or a T cell subset sorted from them (not recorded which). The receptors shown here come from a man between 18 and 29 years old who had mild COVID-19 (a few samples of this study predate the infection). Cell type and time point are not known. Each CDR3 is given with its conserved first and last residue. D genes are given only for firm matches. Size tells how often a clone was seen (once, few, many) or the class of an expanded clone, and some rows leave it out.

size	V	J	length	D	DNA	CDR3
few	TRBV5-1	TRBJ2-1	15	TRBD2	TGCGCCAGCGCGACCTGGGGGGGGGATTACAATGAGCAGTTCTTC	CASATWGGDYNEQFF
-	TRBV7-9	TRBJ2-3	15	-	TGTGCCAGCAGCTCACGGGCACCTAGCACAGATACGCAGTATTTT	CASSSRAPSTDTQYF
-	TRBV11-2	TRBJ2-2	14	-	TGTGCAGGACGGTTAGGGACGAACACCGGGGAGCTGTTTTTT	CAGRLGTNTGELFF
few	TRBV7-9	TRBJ2-3	16	-	TGTGCCAGCAGCTTAGGGCGGCGGGCTTTCACAGATACGCAGTATTTT	CASSLGRRAFTDTQYF
once	TRBV12-3/TRBV12-4	TRBJ2-5	18	TRBD2	TGTGCCAGCACATTGGGGGTTCCGGGACTAGCGGGGCCCGGGACCCAGTACTTC	CASTLGVPGLAGPGTQYF
few	TRBV9	TRBJ1-6	15	-	TGTGCCAGCAGCGTATCAGGGGCATATAATTCACCCCTCCACTTT	CASSVSGAYNSPLHF
few	TRBV5-1	TRBJ2-6	14	-	TGCGCCAGCAGCTTACGGGATGGGGCCAACGTCCTGACTTTC	CASSLRDGANVLTF
few	TRBV9	TRBJ1-2	15	-	TGTGCCAGCAGCGCCCGATTAGACCCTAACTATGGCTACACCTTC	CASSARLDPNYGYTF
few	TRBV5-1	TRBJ2-6	15	-	TGCGCCAGCTGGGGCAGGCTCGCTGGGGCCAACGTCCTGACTTTC	CASWGRLAGANVLTF
few	TRBV3-2	TRBJ2-3	17	-	TGTGCCAGCAGCCACCGGGTAGCGGGGGGGGTCACAGATACGCAGTATTTT	CASSHRVAGGVTDTQYF
few	TRBV6-1	TRBJ1-2	15	TRBD1	TGTGCCAGCAGTGAGCACCTGACAGGGCAAGTTAGCTACACCTTC	CASSEHLTGQVSYTF
-	TRBV29-1	TRBJ2-5	15	TRBD1	TGCAGCGCCGGGCTCGGACAGGGGATTTTAGAGACCCAGTACTTC	CSAGLGQGILETQYF
few	TRBV5-1	TRBJ1-1	13	-	TGCGCCAGCAGCCCCCGGGCCCCGGGAGAGGCTTTCTTT	CASSPRAPGEAFF
-	TRBV20-1	TRBJ1-1	14	-	TGCAGTGCTAGAGGAGAACTGGAGAACACTGAAGCTTTCTTT	CSARGELENTEAFF
-	TRBV6-4	TRBJ2-3	13	-	TGTGCCAGCAGCCAGGAGCGCACAGATGCGCAGTATTTT	CASSQERTDAQYF
few	TRBV15	TRBJ2-7	16	TRBD1	TGTGCCACCAGCCGAACCCGACAGGGCGACTCCTACGAGCAGTACTTC	CATSRTRQGDSYEQYF